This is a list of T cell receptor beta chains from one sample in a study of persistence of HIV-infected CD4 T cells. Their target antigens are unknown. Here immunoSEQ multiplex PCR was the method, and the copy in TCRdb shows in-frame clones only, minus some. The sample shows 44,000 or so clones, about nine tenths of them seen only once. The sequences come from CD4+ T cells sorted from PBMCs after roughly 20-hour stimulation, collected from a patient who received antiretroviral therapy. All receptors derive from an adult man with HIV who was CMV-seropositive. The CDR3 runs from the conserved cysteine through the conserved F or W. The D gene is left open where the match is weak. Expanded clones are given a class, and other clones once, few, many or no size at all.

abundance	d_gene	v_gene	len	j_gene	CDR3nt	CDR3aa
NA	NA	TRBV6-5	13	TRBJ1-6	TGTGCCAGCAATTGGACGCCAAATTCACCCCTCCACTTT	CASNWTPNSPLHF
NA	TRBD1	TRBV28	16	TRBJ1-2	TGTGCCAGCACCACCCCGGGGACAGGGGGCATTTATGGCTACACCTTC	CASTTPGTGGIYGYTF
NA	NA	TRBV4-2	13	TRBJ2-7	TGTGCCAGCAGCTACAGCGGAACCTACGAGCAGTACTTC	CASSYSGTYEQYF
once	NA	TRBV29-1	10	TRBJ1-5	TGCAGCGTTGGTCTTCAGCCCCAGCATTTT	CSVGLQPQHF
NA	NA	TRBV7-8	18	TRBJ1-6	TGTGCCAGCAGCTTAGCGGCCAGCGCGAGCTCCTATAATTCACCCCTCCACTTT	CASSLAASASSYNSPLHF
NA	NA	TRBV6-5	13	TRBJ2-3	TGTGCCAGCAGTTACCCTTTAGGAGATACGCAGTATTTT	CASSYPLGDTQYF
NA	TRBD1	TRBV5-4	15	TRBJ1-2	TGTGCCAGCAGCGTACCCGGGACAGGGATAAATGGCTACACCTTC	CASSVPGTGINGYTF
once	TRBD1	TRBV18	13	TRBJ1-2	TGTGCCAGCTCGCCACAGGGGAACTATGGCTACACCTTC	CASSPQGNYGYTF
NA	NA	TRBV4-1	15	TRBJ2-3	TGCGCCAGCAGCCAAGAGGGTACTCCCCCAGATACGCAGTATTTT	CASSQEGTPPDTQYF
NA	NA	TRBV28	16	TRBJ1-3	TGTGCCAGCAGTCCCCCGGCCAAGACTCCCGGAAACACCATATATTTT	CASSPPAKTPGNTIYF
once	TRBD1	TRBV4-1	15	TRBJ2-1	TGCGCCAGCAGGTCGACCGGGACAGGCTACAATGACCAGTTCTTC	CASRSTGTGYNDQFF
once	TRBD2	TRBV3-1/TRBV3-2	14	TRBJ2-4	TGTGCCAGCAGCCAAGGCGGGGAGGGTGGCATTCAGTACTTC	CASSQGGEGGIQYF
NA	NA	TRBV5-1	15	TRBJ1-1	TGCGCCAGCAAGTTTGAGGCGGGCGCCAACACTGAAGCTTTCTTT	CASKFEAGANTEAFF